The rows below give T cell receptor beta chains drawn from one sample of a study of radiotherapy plus CTLA-4 blockade in lung cancer. Clones were read by immunoSEQ multiplex PCR, and TCRdb kept only the in-frame ones, dropping some. The sample yields around 38,000 clones, around 86% seen once. Source: peripheral blood, taken from a patient treated with radiotherapy plus ipilimumab. These receptors were collected from a human donor with non-small cell lung cancer whose response to radiotherapy plus ipilimumab could not be evaluated. Both conserved end residues are part of each CDR3. D genes are given only for firm matches. Only some rows state a clone size, as once, few, many or a class for expanded clones.

D: TRBD2; J: TRBJ2-5; V: TRBV7-8; size: .; CDR3: CASSLSRASGGQETQYF; DNA: TGTGCCAGCAGCTTATCCAGGGCTAGCGGGGGTCAAGAGACCCAGTACTTC
D: .; J: TRBJ2-7; V: TRBV11-3; size: .; CDR3: CASSLDRDEQYF; DNA: TGTGCCAGCAGCTTAGACAGGGACGAGCAGTACTTC
D: TRBD1; J: TRBJ2-5; V: TRBV5-6; size: few; CDR3: CASSYARQGAPETQYF; DNA: TGTGCCAGCAGCTACGCACGACAGGGGGCCCCGGAGACCCAGTACTTC
D: .; J: TRBJ2-1; V: TRBV6-5; size: .; CDR3: CASRQRLQPINEQFF; DNA: TGTGCCAGTCGTCAGCGGCTACAACCTATCAATGAGCAGTTCTTC
D: .; J: TRBJ2-6; V: TRBV5-1; size: .; CDR3: CASSLGDFGANVLTF; DNA: TGCGCCAGCAGCCTAGGGGACTTTGGGGCCAACGTCCTGACTTTC
D: .; J: TRBJ2-3; V: TRBV12-2; size: .; CDR3: CASRLARSGGETQYF; DNA: TGTGCAAGTCGCTTAGCGCGGAGCGGGGGGGAAACGCAGTATTTT
D: .; J: TRBJ2-1; V: TRBV7-3; size: .; CDR3: CASSLPGSYNEQFF; DNA: TGTGCCAGCAGCTTACCGGGGAGCTACAATGAGCAGTTCTTC
D: TRBD2; J: TRBJ2-7; V: TRBV18; size: .; CDR3: CASSRELHEQYF; DNA: TGTGCCAGCTCGCGGGAGTTACACGAGCAGTACTTC
D: TRBD2; J: TRBJ2-2; V: TRBV6-6; size: few; CDR3: CASSNRGGSGELFF; DNA: TGTGCCAGCAGTAATCGGGGGGGGTCCGGGGAGCTGTTTTTT
D: .; J: TRBJ1-1; V: TRBV7-9; size: .; CDR3: CASSLGVMNTEAFF; DNA: TGTGCCAGCAGCTTAGGAGTAATGAACACTGAAGCTTTCTTT